This T cell receptor (beta chain) emerged from a study of blood T cell repertoires in COVID-19. The overall study: The analysed material was cDNA or gDNA that came from T cells, B-cell-depleted T cells, or PBMCs.

In the authors' methods: Estimation of nucleated cell counts relied on the amplification of reference gene primers. Libraries were prepared by immunoSEQ multiplex PCR; TCRdb keeps only in-frame clonotypes and omits some of them. That table furnishes V, J and clone size, whereas the DNA furnished D and trimming. The data contain some 68,000 clones, about 92% of them singletons. The V end was cut by 5 bases, the J end by 3 bases, with 17 bases between. CDR3 length equals 16 residues. The V gene's germline CDR1 is MDHEN and CDR2 SYDVKM. The V gene is TRBV28, the J gene TRBJ2-1; no definite D call. The sequencing sample was made of peripheral blood. The clonotype originates from a man aged 45-65 years with COVID-19, enrolled during active disease. In DNA, the CDR3 is TGTGCCAGCAGTCCCGTGGCGGCCGCAAACTACAATGAGCAGTTCTTC. Protein product: CASSPVAAANYNEQFF.